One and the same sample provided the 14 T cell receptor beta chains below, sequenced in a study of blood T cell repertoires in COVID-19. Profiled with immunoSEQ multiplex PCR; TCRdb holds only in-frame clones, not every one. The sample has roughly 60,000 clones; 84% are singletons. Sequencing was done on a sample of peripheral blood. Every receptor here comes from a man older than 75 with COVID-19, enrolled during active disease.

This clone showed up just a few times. CDR3 bases: TGTGCCAGCAGCCTGAGGGGGGGGCTGGACACCGGGGAGCTGTTTTTT. It encodes CASSLRGGLDTGELFF. The chain carries TRBV5-6 and TRBJ2-2, with D maybe TRBD2 (7 bases). The CDR3 spans 16 residues. The germline V gene encodes CDR1 SGHDT and CDR2 YYEEEE. V lost 4 bases and J 3 bases, leaving 16 bases between the germline ends.

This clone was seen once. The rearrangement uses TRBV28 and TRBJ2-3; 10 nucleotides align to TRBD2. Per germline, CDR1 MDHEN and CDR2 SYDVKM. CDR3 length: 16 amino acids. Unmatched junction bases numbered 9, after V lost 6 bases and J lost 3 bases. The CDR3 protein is CASSRAGLAETDTQYF. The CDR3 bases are TGTGCCAGCAGCCGCGCCGGACTAGCGGAGACAGATACGCAGTATTTT.

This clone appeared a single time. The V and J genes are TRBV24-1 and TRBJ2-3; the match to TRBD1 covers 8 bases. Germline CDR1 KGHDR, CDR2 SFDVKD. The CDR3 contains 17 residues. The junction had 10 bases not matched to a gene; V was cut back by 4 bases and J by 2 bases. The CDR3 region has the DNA TGTGCCACCAGTGAGTTCGCCGGGACAGGTAACACAGATACGCAGTATTTT. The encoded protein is CATSEFAGTGNTDTQYF.

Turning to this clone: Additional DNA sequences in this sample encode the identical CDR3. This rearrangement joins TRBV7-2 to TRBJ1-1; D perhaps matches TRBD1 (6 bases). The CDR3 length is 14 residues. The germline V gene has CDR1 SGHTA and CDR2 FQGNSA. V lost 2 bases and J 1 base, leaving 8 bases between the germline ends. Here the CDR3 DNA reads TGTGCCAGCAGCTTACAGGGGACGAACACTGAAGCTTTCTTT. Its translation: CASSLQGTNTEAFF. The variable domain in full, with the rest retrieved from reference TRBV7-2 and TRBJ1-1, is GAGVSQSPSNKVTEKGKDVELRCDPISGHTALYWYRQSLGQGLEFLIYFQGNSAPDKSGLPSDRFSAERTGGSVSTLTIQRTQQEDSAVYLCASSLQGTNTEAFFGQGTRLTVV.

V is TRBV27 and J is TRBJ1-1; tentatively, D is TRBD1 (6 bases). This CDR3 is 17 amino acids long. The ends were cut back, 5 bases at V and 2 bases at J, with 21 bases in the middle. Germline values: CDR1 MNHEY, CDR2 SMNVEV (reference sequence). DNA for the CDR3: TGTGCCAGCAGTCCCACCCCGCGACAGGTGAGAAACACTGAAGCTTTCTTT. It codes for CASSPTPRQVRNTEAFF.

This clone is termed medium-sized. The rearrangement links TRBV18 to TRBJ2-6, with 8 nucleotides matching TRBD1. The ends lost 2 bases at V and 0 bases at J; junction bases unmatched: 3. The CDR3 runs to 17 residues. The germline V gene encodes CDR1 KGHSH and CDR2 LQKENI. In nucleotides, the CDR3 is TGTGCCAGCTCACCAGGGACAGGACTCTCTGGGGCCAACGTCCTGACTTTC. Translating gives CASSPGTGLSGANVLTF. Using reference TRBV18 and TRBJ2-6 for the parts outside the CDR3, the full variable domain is NAGVMQNPRHLVRRRGQEARLRCSPMKGHSHVYWYRQLPEEGLKFMVYLQKENIIDESGMPKERFSAEFPKEGPSILRIQQVVRGDSAAYFCASSPGTGLSGANVLTFGAGSRLTVL.

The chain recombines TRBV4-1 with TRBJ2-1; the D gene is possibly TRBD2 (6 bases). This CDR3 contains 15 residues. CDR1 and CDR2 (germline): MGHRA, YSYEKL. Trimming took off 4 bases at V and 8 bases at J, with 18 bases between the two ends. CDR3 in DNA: TGCGCCAGCAGCCGAGATCGGCCAGGGAGGTATGAGCAGTTCTTC. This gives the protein CASSRDRPGRYEQFF.

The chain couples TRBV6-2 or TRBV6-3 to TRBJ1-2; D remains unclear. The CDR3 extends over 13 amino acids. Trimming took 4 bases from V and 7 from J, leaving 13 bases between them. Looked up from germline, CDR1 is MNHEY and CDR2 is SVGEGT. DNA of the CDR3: TGTGCCAGCAGTTCTTCTTCGAGATCTGGCTACACCTTC. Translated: CASSSSSRSGYTF.

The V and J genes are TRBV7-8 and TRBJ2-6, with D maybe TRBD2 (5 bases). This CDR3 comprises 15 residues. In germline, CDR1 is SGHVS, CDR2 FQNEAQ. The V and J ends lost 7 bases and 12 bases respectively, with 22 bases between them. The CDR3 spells CASNSVPRTAGVLTF. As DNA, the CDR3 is TGTGCCAGCAACTCAGTCCCAAGGACTGCGGGCGTCCTGACTTTC.

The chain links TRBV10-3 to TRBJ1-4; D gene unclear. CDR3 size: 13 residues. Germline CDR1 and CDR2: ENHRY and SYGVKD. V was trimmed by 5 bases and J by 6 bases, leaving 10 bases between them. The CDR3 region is CAISSGFDEKLFF. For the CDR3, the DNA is TGTGCCATCAGTTCAGGATTCGATGAAAAACTGTTTTTT.

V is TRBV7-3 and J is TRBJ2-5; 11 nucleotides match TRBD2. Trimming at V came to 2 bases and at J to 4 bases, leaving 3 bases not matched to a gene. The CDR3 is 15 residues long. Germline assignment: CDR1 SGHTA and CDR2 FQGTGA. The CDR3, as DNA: TGTGCCAGCAGCTTACTAGCGGGGGGTGCAGAGACCCAGTACTTC. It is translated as CASSLLAGGAETQYF.

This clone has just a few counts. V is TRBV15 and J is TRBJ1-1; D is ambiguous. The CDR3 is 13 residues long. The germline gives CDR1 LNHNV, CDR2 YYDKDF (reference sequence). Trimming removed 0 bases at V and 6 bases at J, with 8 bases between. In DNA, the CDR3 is TGTGCCACCAGCAGAGATATTCAGGCTGAAGCTTTCTTT. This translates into CATSRDIQAEAFF.

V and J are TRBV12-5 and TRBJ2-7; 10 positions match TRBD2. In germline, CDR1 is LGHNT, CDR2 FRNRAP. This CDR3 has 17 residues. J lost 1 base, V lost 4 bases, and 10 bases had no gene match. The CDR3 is CASGYRPSGRGSYEQYV. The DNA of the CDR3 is TGTGCTAGTGGTTACCGACCTAGCGGGAGAGGTTCCTACGAGCAGTACGTC.

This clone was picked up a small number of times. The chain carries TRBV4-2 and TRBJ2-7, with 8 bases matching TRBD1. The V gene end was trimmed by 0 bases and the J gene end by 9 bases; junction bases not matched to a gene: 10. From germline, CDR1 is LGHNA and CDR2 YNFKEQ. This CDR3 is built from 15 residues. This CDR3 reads CASSQDSTGDDGQYF. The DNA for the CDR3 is TGTGCCAGCAGCCAAGATTCGACAGGGGACGATGGGCAGTACTTC.